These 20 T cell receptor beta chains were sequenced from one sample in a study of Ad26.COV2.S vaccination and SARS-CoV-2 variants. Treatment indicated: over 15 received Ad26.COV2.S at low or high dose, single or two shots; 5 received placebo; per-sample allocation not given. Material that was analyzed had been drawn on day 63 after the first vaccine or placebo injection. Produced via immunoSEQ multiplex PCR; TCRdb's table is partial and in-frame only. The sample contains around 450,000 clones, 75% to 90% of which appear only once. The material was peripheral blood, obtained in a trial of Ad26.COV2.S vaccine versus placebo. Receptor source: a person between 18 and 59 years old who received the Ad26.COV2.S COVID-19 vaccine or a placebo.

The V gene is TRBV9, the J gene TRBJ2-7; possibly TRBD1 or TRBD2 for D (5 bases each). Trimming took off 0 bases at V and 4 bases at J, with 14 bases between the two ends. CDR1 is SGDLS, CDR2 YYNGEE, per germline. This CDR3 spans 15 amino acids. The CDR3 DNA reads TGTGCCAGCAGCGTAGCGGTGGGGGAGTGGTACGAGCAGTACTTC. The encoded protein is CASSVAVGEWYEQYF.

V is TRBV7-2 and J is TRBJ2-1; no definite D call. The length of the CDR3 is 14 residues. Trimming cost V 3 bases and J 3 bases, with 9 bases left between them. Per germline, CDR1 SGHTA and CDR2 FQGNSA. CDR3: CASSFLPSYNEQFF. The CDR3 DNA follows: TGTGCCAGCAGCTTTCTACCCAGCTACAATGAGCAGTTCTTC.

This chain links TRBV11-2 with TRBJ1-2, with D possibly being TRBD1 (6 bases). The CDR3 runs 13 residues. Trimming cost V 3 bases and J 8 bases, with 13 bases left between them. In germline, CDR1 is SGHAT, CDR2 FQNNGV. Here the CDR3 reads CASSFTGSGGYTF. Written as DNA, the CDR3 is TGTGCCAGCAGCTTCACAGGGTCCGGCGGCTACACCTTC. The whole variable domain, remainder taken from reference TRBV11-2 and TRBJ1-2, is EAGVAQSPRYKIIEKRQSVAFWCNPISGHATLYWYQQILGQGPKLLIQFQNNGVVDDSQLPKDRFSAERLKGVDSTLKIQPAKLEDSAVYLCASSFTGSGGYTFGSGTRLTVV.

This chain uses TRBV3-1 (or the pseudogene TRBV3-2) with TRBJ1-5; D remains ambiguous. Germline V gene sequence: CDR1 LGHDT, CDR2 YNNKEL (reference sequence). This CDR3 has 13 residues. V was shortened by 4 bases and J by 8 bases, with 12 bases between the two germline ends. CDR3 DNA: TGTGCCAGCAGCCTACTTAACGAGGAGCCCCAGCATTTT. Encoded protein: CASSLLNEEPQHF.

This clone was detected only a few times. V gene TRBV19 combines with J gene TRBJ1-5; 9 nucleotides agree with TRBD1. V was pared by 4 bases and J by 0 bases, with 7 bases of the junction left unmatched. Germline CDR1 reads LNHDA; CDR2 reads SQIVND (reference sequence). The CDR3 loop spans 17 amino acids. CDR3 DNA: TGTGCCAGTAGTACGGGACAGGGATCTTATAGCAATCAGCCCCAGCATTTT. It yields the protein CASSTGQGSYSNQPQHF.

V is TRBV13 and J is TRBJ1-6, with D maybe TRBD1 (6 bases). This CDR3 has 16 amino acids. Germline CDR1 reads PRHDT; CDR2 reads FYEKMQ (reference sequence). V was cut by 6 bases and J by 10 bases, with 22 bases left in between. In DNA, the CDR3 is TGTGCCAGCAGTCCCGCTGGGCTGGGGGCCGGGTCACCCCTCCACTTT. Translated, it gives CASSPAGLGAGSPLHF.

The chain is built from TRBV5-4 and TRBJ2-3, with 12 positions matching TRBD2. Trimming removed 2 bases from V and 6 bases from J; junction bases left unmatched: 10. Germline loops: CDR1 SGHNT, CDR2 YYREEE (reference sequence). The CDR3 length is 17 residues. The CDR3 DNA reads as TGTGCCAGCAGCTTCTCCGGGACTAGCGGGTCCGGGGATACGCAGTATTTT. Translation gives CASSFSGTSGSGDTQYF.

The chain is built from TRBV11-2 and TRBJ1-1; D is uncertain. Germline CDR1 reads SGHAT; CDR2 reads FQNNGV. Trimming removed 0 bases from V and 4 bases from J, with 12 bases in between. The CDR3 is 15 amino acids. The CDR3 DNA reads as TGTGCCAGCAGCTTAGATCAGTGGCGGGGCACTGAAGCTTTCTTT. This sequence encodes CASSLDQWRGTEAFF.

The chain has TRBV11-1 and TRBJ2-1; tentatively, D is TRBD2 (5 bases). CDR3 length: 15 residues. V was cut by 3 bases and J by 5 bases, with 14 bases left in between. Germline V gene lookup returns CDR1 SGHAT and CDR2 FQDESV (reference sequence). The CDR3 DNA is TGTGCCAGCAGCTTTCATCGGTGGGAGAACAATGAGCAGTTCTTC. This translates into CASSFHRWENNEQFF.

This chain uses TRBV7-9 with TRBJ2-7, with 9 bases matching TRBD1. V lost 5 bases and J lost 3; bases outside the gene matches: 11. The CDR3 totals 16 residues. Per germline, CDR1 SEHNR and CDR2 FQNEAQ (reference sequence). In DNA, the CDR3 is TGTGCCAGCAGCCCCCCGCTGCCGGGACAGGGCTACGAGCAGTACTTC. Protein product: CASSPPLPGQGYEQYF.

The CDR3 DNA sequence: TGTGCCAGTAGTATCGAGGGCGTGGGCTACACCTTC. It is translated as CASSIEGVGYTF. The rearrangement links TRBV19 to TRBJ1-2; D unclear. V was shortened by 3 bases and J by 8 bases, with 10 bases between the two germline ends. The CDR3 runs to 12 residues. Germline CDR1 LNHDA, CDR2 SQIVND (reference sequence).

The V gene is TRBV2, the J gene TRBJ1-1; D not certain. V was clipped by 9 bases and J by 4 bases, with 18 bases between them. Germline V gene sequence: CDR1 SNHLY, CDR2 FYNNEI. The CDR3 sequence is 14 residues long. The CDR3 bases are TGTGCCAGTTACGGGCCTGGGAGAGGCACTGAAGCTTTCTTT. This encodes CASYGPGRGTEAFF.

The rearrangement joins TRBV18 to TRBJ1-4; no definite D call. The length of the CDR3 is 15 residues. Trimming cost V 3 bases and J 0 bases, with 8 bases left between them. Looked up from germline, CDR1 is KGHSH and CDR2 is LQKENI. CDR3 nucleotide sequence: TGTGCCAGCTCACCGGTCGGGGCAACTAATGAAAAACTGTTTTTT. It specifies CASSPVGATNEKLFF.

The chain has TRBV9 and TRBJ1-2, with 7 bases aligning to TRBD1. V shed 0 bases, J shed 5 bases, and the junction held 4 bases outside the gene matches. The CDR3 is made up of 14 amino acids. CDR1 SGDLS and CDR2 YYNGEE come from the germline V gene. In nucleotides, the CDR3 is TGTGCCAGCAGCGTAGATGACAGGGTATATGGCTACACCTTC. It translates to CASSVDDRVYGYTF.

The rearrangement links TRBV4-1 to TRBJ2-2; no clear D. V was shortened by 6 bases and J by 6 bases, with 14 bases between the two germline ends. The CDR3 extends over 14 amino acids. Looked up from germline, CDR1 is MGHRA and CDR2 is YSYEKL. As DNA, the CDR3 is TGCGCCAGCAGGCTAGGGCGAATGTCCGGGGAGCTGTTTTTT. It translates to CASRLGRMSGELFF.

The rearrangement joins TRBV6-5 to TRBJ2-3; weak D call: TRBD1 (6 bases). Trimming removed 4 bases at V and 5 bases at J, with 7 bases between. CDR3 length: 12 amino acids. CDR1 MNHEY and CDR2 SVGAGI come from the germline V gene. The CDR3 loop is CASSSGVDTQYF. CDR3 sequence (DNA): TGTGCCAGCAGTTCAGGGGTAGATACGCAGTATTTT.

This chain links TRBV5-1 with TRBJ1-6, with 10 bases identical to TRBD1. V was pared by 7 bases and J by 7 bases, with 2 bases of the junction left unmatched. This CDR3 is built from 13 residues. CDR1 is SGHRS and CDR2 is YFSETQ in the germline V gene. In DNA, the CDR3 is TGCGCCAGCGGGACAGGGGCGAATTCACCCCTCCACTTT. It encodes CASGTGANSPLHF.

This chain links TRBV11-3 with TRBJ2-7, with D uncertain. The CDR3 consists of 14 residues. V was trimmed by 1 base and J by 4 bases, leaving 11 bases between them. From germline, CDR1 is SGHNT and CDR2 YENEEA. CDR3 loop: CASSLGGNGYEQYF. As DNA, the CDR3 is TGTGCCAGCAGCTTAGGCGGTAACGGGTACGAGCAGTACTTC.

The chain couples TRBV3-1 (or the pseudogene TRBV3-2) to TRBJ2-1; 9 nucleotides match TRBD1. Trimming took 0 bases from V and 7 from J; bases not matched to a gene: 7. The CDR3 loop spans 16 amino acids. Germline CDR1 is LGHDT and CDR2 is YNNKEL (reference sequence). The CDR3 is CASSQDRTGERNEQFF. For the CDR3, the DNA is TGTGCCAGCAGCCAAGATAGGACAGGGGAACGGAATGAGCAGTTCTTC.

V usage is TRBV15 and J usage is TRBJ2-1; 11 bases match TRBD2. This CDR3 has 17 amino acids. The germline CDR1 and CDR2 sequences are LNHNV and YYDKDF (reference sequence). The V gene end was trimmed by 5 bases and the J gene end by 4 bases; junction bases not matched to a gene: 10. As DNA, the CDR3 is TGTGCCACCAGCGGATCACCCGGGACTAGCGGATACAATGAGCAGTTCTTC. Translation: CATSGSPGTSGYNEQFF.